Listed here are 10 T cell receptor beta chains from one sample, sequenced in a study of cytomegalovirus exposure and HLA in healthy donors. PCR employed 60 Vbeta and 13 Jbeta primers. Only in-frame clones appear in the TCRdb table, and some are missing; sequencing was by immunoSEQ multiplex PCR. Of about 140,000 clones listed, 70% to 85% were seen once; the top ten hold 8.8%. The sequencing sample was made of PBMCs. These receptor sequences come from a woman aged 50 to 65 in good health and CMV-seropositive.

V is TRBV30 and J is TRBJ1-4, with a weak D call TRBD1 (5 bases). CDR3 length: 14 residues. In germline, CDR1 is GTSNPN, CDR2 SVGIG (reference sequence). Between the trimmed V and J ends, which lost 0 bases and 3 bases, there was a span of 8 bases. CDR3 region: CAWSVGGPNEKLFF. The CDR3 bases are TGTGCCTGGAGTGTCGGGGGTCCTAATGAAAAACTGTTTTTT.

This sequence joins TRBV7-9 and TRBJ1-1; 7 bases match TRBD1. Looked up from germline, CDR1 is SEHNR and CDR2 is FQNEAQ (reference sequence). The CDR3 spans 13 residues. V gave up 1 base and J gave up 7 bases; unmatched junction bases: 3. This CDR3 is CASSLERDSEAFF. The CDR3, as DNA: TGTGCCAGCAGCTTAGAACGGGACAGTGAAGCTTTCTTT.

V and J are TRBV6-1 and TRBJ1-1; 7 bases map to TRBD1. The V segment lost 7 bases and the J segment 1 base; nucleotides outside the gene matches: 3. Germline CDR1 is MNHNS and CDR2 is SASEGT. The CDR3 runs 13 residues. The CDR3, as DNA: TGTGCCAGCATTAAGGGGGCGAACACTGAAGCTTTCTTT. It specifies CASIKGANTEAFF.

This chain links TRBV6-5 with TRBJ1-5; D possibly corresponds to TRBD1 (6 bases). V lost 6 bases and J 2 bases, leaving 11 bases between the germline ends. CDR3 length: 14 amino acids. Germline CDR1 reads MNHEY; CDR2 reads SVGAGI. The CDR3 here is CASSLRGGNQPQHF. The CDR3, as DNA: TGTGCCAGCAGCCTCAGGGGTGGCAATCAGCCCCAGCATTTT.

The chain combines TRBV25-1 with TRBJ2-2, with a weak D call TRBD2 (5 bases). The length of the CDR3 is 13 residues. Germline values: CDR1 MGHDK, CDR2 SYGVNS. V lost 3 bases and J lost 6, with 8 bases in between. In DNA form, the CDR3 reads TGTGCCAGCAGTGAGTACGGGGCCGGGGAGCTGTTTTTT. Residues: CASSEYGAGELFF. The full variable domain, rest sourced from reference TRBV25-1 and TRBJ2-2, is EADIYQTPRYLVIGTGKKITLECSQTMGHDKMYWYQQDPGMELHLIHYSYGVNSTEKGDLSSESTVSRIRTEHFPLTLESARPSHTSQYLCASSEYGAGELFFGEGSRLTVL.

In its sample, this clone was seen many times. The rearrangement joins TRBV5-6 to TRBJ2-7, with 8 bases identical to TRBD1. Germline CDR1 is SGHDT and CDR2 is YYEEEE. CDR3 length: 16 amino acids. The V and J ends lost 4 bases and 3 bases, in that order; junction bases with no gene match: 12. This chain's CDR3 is CASSPRPGQGLYEQYF. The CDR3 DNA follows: TGTGCCAGCAGCCCCCGTCCTGGACAGGGCCTCTACGAGCAGTACTTC.

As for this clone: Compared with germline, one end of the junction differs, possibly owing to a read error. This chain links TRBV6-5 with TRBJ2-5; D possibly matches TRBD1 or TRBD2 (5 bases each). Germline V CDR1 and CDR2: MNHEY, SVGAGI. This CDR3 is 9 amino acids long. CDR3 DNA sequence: TGTACCAGGGAGGAGACCCAGTACTTC. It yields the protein CTREETQYF.

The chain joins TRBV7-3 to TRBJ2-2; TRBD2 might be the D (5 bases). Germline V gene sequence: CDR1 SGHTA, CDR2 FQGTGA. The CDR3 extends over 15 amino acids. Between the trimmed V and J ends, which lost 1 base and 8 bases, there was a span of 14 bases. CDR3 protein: CASSLSSAWEGELFF. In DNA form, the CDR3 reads TGTGCCAGCAGCTTAAGCAGCGCCTGGGAGGGGGAGCTGTTTTTT. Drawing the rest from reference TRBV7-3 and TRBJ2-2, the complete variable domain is GAGVSQTPSNKVTEKGKYVELRCDPISGHTALYWYRQSLGQGPEFLIYFQGTGAADDSGLPNDRFFAVRPEGSVSTLKIQRTERGDSAVYLCASSLSSAWEGELFFGEGSRLTVL.

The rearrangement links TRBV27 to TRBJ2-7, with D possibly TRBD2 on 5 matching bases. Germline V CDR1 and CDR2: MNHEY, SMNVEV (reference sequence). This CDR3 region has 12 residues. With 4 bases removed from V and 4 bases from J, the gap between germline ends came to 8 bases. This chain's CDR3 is CASSSGMYEQYF. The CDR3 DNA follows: TGTGCCAGCAGTTCCGGGATGTACGAGCAGTACTTC.

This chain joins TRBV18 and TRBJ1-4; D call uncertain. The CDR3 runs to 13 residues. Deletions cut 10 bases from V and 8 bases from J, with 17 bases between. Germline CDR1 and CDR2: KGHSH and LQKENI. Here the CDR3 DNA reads TGTGCCACGCAGCGCTCGGCAGCAGAAAAACTGTTTTTT. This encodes CATQRSAAEKLFF.